This TCR beta chain was profiled in a study of T cell changes during pregnancy in multiple sclerosis. V was shortened by 7 bases and J by 0 bases, with 10 bases between the two germline ends. The germline CDR1 and CDR2 sequences are LNHDA and SQIVND (reference sequence). This CDR3 spans 14 amino acids. The data were produced by immunoSEQ multiplex PCR, yet TCRdb's version contains in-frame clones alone and is incomplete. Of over 15,000 clones in the sample, about four fifths were seen once. This sequence joins TRBV19 and TRBJ1-5; no definite D call. Specimen: CD8+ T cells from peripheral blood mononuclear cells, collected in the second trimester of pregnancy. The origin of this receptor is a female donor in good health, enrolled as a control in a pregnancy study. CDR3 region: CASTRQYSNQPQHF. The CDR3 DNA reads as TGTGCCAGTACGCGGCAGTATAGCAATCAGCCCCAGCATTTT.